This T cell receptor (beta chain) was sequenced during a study of cytomegalovirus exposure and HLA in healthy donors. Per the germline V gene, CDR1 is SGHVS and CDR2 is FQNEAQ. This CDR3 has 17 amino acids. With 3 bases removed from V and 5 bases from J, the gap between germline ends came to 23 bases. This PCR relied on a set of 60 Vbeta primers and 13 Jbeta primers. The repertoire was sequenced with immunoSEQ multiplex PCR; TCRdb's copy has only in-frame clones and lacks some. The repertoire holds approximately 80,000 clones, with around 66% as singletons. The J gene is TRBJ2-7, the V gene TRBV7-8; D is perhaps TRBD2 (5 bases). This TCR was recovered from a middle-aged woman in good health and CMV-seropositive. Source material: PBMCs. In DNA, the CDR3 is TGTGCCAGCAGCTTTGAAGGCTGGGAGCTAGAACACCACGAGCAGTACTTC. Translation: CASSFEGWELEHHEQYF.